The clone carrying this T cell receptor (beta chain) has a handful of counts. This record comes from a study of CD8+CD57+ T cells in acquired aplastic anemia. For CDR3 and TCR beta VDJ profiling, genomic DNA was the template used. TCRdb reprocessed the reads via MiXCR and lists one record per CDR3 protein. The table lists 400,000 to 450,000 distinct CDR3 sequences, around 68% of them singletons. The ends lost 5 bases at V and 1 base at J; junction bases unmatched: 11. Germline V lookup: CDR1 SGHVS, CDR2 FNYEAQ. CDR3 length: 17 amino acids. Sequencing was carried out using sorted CD4+, CD8+, or CD8+CD57+ T cells (not recorded which) from PBMCs. This chain connects TRBV7-6 to TRBJ2-3, with TRBD1 matching 8 bases. This receptor was taken from a human donor in good health, serving as a control. CDR3 residues: CASSLRVGTGRTDTQYF. The DNA of the CDR3 is TGTGCCAGCAGCCTAAGGGTTGGGACAGGCCGCACAGATACGCAGTATTTT.